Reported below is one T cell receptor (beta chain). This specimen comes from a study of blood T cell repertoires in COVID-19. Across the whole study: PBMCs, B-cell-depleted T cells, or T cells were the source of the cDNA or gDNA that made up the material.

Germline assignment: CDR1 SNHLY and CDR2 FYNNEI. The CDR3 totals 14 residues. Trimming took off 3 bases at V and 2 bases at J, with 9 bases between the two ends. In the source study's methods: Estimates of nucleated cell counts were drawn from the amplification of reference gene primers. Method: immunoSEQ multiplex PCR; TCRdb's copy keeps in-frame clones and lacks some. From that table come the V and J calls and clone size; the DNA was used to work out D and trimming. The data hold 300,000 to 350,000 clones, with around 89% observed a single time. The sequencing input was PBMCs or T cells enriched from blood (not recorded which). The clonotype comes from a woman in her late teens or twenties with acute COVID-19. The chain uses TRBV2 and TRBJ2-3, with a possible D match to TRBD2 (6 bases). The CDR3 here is CASSEAGPTDTQYF. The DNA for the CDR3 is TGTGCCAGCAGTGAGGCGGGGCCCACAGATACGCAGTATTTT.